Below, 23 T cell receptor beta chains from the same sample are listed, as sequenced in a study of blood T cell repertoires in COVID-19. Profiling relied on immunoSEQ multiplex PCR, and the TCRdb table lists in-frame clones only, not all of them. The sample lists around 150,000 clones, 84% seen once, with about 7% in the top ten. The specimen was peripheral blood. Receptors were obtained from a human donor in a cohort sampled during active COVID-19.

CDR3 sequence (DNA): TGTGCCAGCAGTTACAGGACACCGTTATATAATTCACCCCTCCACTTT. Encoded protein: CASSYRTPLYNSPLHF. The chain combines TRBV6-2 or TRBV6-3 with TRBJ1-6; tentatively, D is TRBD1 (5 bases). Germline V gene sequence: CDR1 MNHEY, CDR2 SVGEGT. The germline V and J ends were trimmed by 2 bases and 4 bases, with 12 bases remaining between them. This CDR3 region has 16 residues.

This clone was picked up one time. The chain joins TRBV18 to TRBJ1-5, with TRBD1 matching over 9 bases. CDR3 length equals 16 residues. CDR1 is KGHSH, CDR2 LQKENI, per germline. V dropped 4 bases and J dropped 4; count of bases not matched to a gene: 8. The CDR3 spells CASSQTGGQGNQPQHF. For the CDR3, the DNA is TGTGCCAGCTCACAGACGGGTGGACAGGGGAATCAGCCCCAGCATTTT.

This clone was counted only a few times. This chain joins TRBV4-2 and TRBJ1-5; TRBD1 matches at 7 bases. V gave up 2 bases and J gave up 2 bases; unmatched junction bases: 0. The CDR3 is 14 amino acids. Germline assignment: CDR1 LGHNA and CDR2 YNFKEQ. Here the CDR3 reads CASSQTGGNQPQHF. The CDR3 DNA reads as TGTGCCAGCAGCCAAACAGGGGGCAATCAGCCCCAGCATTTT.

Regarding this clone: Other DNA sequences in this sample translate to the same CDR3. CDR3 amino acids: CASSLGQGYGYTF. In DNA form, the CDR3 reads TGTGCCAGCAGTCTAGGACAGGGATACGGCTACACCTTC. V is TRBV28 and J is TRBJ1-2, with 8 bases matching TRBD1. Per germline, CDR1 MDHEN and CDR2 SYDVKM. V lost 5 bases, J lost 8 bases, and 7 bases stayed unmatched. CDR3 length: 13 amino acids.

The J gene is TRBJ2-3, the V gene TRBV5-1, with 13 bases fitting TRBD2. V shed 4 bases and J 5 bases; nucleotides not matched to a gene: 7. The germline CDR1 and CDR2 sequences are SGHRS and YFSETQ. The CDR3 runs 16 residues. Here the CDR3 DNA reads TGCGCCAGCAGCGCATTGACTAGCGGGGGGATAGATACGCAGTATTTT. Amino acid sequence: CASSALTSGGIDTQYF.

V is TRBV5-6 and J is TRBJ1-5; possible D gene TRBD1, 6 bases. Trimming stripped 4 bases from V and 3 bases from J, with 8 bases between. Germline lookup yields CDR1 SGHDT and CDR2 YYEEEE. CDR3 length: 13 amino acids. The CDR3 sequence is CASSQGYNQPQHF. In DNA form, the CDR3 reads TGTGCCAGCAGCCAGGGGTACAATCAGCCCCAGCATTTT.

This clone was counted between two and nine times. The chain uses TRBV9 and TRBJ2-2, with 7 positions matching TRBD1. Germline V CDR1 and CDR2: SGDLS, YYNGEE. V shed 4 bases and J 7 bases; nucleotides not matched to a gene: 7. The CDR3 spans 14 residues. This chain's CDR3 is CASSTTQGSGELFF. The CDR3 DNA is TGTGCCAGCAGCACCACACAGGGGAGCGGGGAGCTGTTTTTT.

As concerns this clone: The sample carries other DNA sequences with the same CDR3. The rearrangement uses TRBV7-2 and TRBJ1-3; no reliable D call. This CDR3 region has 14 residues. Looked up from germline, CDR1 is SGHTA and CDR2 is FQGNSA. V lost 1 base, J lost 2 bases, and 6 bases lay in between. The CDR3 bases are TGTGCCAGCAGCTTAGGGAGGACTGGAAACACCATATATTTT. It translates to CASSLGRTGNTIYF.

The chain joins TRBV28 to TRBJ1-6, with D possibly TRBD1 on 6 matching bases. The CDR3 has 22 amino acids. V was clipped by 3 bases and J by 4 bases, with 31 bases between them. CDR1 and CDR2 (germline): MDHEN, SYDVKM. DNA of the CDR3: TGTGCCAGCAGTTTTTTGACAGGAAGCGCCCTTGTTACAGGAAGTTATAATTCACCCCTCCACTTT. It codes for CASSFLTGSALVTGSYNSPLHF. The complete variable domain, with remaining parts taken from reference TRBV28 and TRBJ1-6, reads DVKVTQSSRYLVKRTGEKVFLECVQDMDHENMFWYRQDPGLGLRLIYFSYDVKMKEKGDIPEGYSVSREKKERFSLILESASTNQTSMYLCASSFLTGSALVTGSYNSPLHFGNGTRLTVT.

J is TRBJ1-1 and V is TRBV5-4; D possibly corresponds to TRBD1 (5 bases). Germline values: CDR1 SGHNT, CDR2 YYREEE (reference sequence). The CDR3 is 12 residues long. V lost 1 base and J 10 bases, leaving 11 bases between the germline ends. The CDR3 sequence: CASSLPRQPAFF. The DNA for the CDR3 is TGTGCCAGCAGCTTGCCGAGACAGCCAGCTTTCTTT.

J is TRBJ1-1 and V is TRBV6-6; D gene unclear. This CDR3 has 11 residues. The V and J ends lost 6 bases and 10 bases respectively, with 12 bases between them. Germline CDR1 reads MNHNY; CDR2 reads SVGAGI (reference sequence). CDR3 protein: CASSTGSLAFF. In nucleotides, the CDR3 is TGTGCCAGCAGCACCGGGAGCCTAGCTTTCTTT.

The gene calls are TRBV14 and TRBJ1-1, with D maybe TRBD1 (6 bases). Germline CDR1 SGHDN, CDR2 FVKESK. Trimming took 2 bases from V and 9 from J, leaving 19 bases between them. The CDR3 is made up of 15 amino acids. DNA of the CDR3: TGTGCCAGCAGCCAAACCGTGGGGACACGGAATCAAGCTTTCTTT. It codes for CASSQTVGTRNQAFF.

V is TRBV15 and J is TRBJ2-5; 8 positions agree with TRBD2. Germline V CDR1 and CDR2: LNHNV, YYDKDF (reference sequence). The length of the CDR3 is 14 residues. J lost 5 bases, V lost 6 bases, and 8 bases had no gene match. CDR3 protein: CATSRRGAGETQYF. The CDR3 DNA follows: TGTGCCACCAGTCGGCGGGGGGCTGGGGAGACCCAGTACTTC.

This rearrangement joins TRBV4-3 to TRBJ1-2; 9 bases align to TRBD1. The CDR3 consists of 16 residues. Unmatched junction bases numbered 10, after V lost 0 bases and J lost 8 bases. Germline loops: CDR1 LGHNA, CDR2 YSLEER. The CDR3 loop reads CASSQDPGTGTHGYTF. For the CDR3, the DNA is TGCGCCAGCAGCCAAGATCCGGGGACAGGGACTCACGGCTACACCTTC.

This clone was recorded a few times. The DNA of the CDR3 is TGTGCCACCGAAGGGAGACAGGGATCATTGGGCTACACCTTC. Translated: CATEGRQGSLGYTF. The chain has TRBV19 and TRBJ1-2; 7 bases align to TRBD1. The CDR3 loop spans 14 amino acids. Germline CDR1 is LNHDA and CDR2 is SQIVND (reference sequence). V lost 10 bases, J lost 8 bases, and 16 bases stayed unmatched.

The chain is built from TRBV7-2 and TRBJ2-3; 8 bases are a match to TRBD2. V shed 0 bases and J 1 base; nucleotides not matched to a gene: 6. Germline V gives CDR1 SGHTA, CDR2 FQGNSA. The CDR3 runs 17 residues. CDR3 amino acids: CASSLASRGGGTDTQYF. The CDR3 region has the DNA TGTGCCAGCAGCTTAGCGAGTCGGGGGGGCGGCACAGATACGCAGTATTTT.

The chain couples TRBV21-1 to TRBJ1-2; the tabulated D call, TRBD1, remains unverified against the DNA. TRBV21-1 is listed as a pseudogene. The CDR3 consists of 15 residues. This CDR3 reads CASSPSSGARYGYTF. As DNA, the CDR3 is TGTGCCAGCAGCCCTTCGTCAGGGGCGCGCTATGGCTACACCTTC.

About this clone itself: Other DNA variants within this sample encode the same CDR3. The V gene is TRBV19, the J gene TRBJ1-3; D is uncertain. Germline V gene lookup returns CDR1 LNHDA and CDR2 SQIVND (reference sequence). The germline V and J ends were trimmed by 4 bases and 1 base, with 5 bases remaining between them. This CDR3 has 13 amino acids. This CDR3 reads CASSTGSGNTIYF. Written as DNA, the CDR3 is TGTGCCAGTAGTACAGGTTCTGGAAACACCATATATTTT. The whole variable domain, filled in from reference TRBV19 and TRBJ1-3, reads DGGITQSPKYLFRKEGQNVTLSCEQNLNHDAMYWYRQDPGQGLRLIYYSQIVNDFQKGDIAEGYSVSREKKESFPLTVTSAQKNPTAFYLCASSTGSGNTIYFGEGSWLTVV.

This CDR3 is CASSQENPSGESTDTQYF. The CDR3 coding sequence is TGTGCCAGCAGCCAAGAAAACCCTAGCGGGGAGAGCACAGATACGCAGTATTTT. The J gene is TRBJ2-3, the V gene TRBV14; 9 positions match TRBD2. The CDR3 consists of 18 residues. V lost 0 bases to trimming and J lost 0 bases; unmatched junction nucleotides: 7. Per germline, CDR1 SGHDN and CDR2 FVKESK.

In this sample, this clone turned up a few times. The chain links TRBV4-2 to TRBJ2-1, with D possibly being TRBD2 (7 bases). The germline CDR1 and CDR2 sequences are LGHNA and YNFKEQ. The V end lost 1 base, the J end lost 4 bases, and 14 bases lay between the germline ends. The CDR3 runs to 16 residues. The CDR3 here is CASSQVGGPGYNEQFF. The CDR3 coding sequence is TGTGCCAGCAGCCAAGTCGGGGGGCCTGGGTACAATGAGCAGTTCTTC.

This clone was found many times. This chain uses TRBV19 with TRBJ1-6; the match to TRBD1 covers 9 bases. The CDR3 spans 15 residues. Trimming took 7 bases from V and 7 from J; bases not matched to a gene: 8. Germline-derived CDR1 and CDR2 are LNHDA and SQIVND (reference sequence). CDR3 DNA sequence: TGTGCCAGTACCCCGGGACAGGGAAACAATTCACCCCTCCACTTT. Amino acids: CASTPGQGNNSPLHF. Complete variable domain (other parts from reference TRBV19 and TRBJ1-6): DGGITQSPKYLFRKEGQNVTLSCEQNLNHDAMYWYRQDPGQGLRLIYYSQIVNDFQKGDIAEGYSVSREKKESFPLTVTSAQKNPTAFYLCASTPGQGNNSPLHFGNGTRLTVT.

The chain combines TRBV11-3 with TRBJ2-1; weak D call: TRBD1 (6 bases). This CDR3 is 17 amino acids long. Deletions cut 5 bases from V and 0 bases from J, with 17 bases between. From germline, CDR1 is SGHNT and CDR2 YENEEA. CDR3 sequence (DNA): TGTGCCAGCAGCCCAACCTCGGGACAAAGCTCCTACAATGAGCAGTTCTTC. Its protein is CASSPTSGQSSYNEQFF.

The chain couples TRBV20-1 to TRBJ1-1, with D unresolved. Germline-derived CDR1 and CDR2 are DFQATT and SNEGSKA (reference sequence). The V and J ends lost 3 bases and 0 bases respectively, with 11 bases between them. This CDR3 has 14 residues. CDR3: CSASNFPMNTEAFF. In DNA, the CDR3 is TGCAGTGCTAGTAACTTTCCAATGAACACTGAAGCTTTCTTT.